The source of this TCR beta chain is a study of T cells in Graves' hyperthyroidism and ophthalmopathy. V was pared by 6 bases and J by 6 bases, with 11 bases between. The CDR3 length is 12 residues. Study-wide results and caveats: Blood samples included most of the expanded thyroid clonotypes exceeding 0.001. Ophthalmopathy could be told apart from stable hyperthyroidism with a 13 V-J model.

This clonotype was seen many times. What it recognizes is unknown. Using RNA transcripts as the source, TCR beta CDR3 regions were amplified. HTBI primers drove first-round RT-PCR of the TCR CDR3. TCRdb recomputed calls from the multiplex PCR reads with MiXCR, one row per CDR3 protein. The repertoire includes around 420,000 distinct CDR3 sequences, approximately 14% of them detected once, and approximately 14% sits in the top ten. What was sequenced was blood. This sequence was found in a woman between 18 and 29 years old with Graves' hyperthyroidism. The V gene is TRBV12-3 or TRBV12-4, the J gene TRBJ1-2; the D gene is possibly TRBD1 (5 bases). The CDR3 reads CASRGEANGYTF. The DNA for the CDR3 is TGTGCCAGCAGGGGGGAAGCGAATGGCTACACCTTC.